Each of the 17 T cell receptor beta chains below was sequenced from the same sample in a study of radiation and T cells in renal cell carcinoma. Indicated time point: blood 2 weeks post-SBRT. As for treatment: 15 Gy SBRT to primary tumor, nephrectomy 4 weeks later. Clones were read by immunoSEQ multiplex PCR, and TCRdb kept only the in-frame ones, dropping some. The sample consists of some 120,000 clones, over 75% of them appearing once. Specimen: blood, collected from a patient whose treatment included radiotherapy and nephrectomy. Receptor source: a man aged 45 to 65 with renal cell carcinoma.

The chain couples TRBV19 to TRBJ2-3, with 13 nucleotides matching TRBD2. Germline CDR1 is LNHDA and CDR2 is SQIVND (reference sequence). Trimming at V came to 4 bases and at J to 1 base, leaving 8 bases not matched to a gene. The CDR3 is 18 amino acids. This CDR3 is CASSRTSGGPTRTDTQYF. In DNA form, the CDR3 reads TGTGCCAGTAGTAGGACTAGCGGGGGTCCGACGCGCACAGATACGCAGTATTTT. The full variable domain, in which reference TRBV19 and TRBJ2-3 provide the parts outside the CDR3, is DGGITQSPKYLFRKEGQNVTLSCEQNLNHDAMYWYRQDPGQGLRLIYYSQIVNDFQKGDIAEGYSVSREKKESFPLTVTSAQKNPTAFYLCASSRTSGGPTRTDTQYFGPGTRLTVL.

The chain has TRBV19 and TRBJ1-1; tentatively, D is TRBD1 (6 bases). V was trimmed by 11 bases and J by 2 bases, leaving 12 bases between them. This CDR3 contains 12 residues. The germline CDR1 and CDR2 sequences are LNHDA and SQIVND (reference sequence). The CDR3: CASQGANTEAFF. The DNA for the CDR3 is TGTGCCTCACAGGGAGCCAACACTGAAGCTTTCTTT.

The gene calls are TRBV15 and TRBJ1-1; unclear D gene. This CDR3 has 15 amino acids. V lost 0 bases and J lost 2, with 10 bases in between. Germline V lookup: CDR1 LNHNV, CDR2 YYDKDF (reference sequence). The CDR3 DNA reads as TGTGCCACCAGCAGAGATGGATGGGGTAACACTGAAGCTTTCTTT. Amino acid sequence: CATSRDGWGNTEAFF.

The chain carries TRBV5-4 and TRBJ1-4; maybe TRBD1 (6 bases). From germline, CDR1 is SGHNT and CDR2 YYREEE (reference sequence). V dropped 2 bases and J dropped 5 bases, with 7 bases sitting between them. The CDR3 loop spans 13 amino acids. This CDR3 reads CASSFQGNEKLFF. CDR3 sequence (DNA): TGTGCCAGCAGCTTCCAGGGGAATGAAAAACTGTTTTTT.

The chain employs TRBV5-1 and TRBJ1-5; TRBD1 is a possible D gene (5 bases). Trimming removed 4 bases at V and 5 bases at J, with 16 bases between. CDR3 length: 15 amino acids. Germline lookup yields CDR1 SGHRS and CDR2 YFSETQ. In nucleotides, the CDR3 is TGCGCCAGCAGCCCCGTTGGGGGGTTCGATCAGCCCCAGCATTTT. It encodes CASSPVGGFDQPQHF.

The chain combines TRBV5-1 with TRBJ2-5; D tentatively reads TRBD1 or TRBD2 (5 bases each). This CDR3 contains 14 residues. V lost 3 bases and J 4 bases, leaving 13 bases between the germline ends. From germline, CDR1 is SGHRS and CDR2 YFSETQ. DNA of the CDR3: TGCGCCAGCAGCTACGCCGGGACGCTAGAGACCCAGTACTTC. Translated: CASSYAGTLETQYF.

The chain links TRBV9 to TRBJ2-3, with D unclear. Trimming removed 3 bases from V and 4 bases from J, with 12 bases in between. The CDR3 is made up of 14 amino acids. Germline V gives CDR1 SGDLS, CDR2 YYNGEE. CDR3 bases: TGTGCCAGCAGCGCTTCTCGGCACGCAGATACGCAGTATTTT. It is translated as CASSASRHADTQYF.

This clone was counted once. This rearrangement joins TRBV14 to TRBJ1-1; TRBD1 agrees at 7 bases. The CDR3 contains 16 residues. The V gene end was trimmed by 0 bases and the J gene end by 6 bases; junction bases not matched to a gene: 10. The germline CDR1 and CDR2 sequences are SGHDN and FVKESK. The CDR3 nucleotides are TGTGCCAGCAGCCAAGATATTGGACAGGAGGCCTCTGAAGCTTTCTTT. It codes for CASSQDIGQEASEAFF.

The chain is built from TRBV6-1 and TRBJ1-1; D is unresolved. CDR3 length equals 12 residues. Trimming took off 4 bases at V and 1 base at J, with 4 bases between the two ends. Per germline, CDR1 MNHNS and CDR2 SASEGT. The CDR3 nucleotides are TGTGCCAGCAGTGCTAAGAACACTGAAGCTTTCTTT. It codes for CASSAKNTEAFF.

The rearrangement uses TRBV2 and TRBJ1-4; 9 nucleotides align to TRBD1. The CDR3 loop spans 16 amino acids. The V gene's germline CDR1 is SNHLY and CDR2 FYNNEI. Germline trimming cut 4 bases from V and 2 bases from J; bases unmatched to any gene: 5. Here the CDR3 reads CASSVGQGLTNEKLFF. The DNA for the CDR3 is TGTGCCAGCAGTGTGGGACAGGGCCTTACTAATGAAAAACTGTTTTTT.

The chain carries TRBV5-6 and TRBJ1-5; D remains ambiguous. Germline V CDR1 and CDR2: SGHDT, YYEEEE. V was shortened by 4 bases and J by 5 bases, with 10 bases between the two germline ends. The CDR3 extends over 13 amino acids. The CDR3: CASSAGDDQPQHF. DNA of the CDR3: TGTGCCAGCAGCGCCGGGGATGATCAGCCCCAGCATTTT.

The CDR3 sequence: CASSVQGNPSNQPQHF. DNA of the CDR3: TGTGCCAGCAGTGTACAGGGAAACCCTTCCAATCAGCCCCAGCATTTT. The V gene is TRBV2, the J gene TRBJ1-5, with a tentative D call TRBD1 (6 bases). V was shortened by 4 bases and J by 3 bases, with 16 bases between the two germline ends. The CDR3 loop spans 16 amino acids. Germline V gene sequence: CDR1 SNHLY, CDR2 FYNNEI.

This CDR3 is CASNPSPYSMNTEAFF. The CDR3 DNA follows: TGTGCCAGCAATCCCTCCCCGTACTCCATGAACACTGAAGCTTTCTTT. The chain employs TRBV6-6 and TRBJ1-1; no reliable D call. Per the germline V gene, CDR1 is MNHNY and CDR2 is SVGAGI (reference sequence). The CDR3 covers 16 residues. Between the trimmed V and J ends, which lost 7 bases and 0 bases, there was a span of 18 bases.

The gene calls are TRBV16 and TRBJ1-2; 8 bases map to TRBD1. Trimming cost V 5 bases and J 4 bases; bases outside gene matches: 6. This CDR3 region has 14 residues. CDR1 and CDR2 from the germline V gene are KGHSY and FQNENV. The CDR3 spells CASSYRQGTYGYTF. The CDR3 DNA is TGTGCCAGCAGCTACCGACAGGGGACCTATGGCTACACCTTC.

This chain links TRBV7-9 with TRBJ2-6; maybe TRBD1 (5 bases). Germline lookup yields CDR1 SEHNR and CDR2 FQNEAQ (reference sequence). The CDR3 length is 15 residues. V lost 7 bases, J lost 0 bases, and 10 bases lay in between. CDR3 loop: CASTKQVSGANVLTF. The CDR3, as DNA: TGTGCCAGCACAAAACAGGTCTCTGGGGCCAACGTCCTGACTTTC.

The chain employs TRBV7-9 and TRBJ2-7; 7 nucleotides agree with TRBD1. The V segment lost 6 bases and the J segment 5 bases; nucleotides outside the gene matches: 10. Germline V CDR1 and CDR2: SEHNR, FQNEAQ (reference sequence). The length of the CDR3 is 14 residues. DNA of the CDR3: TGTGCCAGCAGGGACACAGGGGACGTACACGAGCAGTACTTC. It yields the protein CASRDTGDVHEQYF.

The CDR3 DNA follows: TGTGCCAGCAGCCTGGGAGGGACAGCTAATCAGCCCCAGCATTTT. Translating gives CASSLGGTANQPQHF. The rearrangement joins TRBV5-4 to TRBJ1-5; 7 nucleotides agree with TRBD1. Per germline, CDR1 SGHNT and CDR2 YYREEE (reference sequence). This CDR3 is built from 15 residues. V shed 4 bases and J 4 bases; nucleotides not matched to a gene: 8. The full variable domain, its missing parts supplied by reference TRBV5-4 and TRBJ1-5, is ETGVTQSPTHLIKTRGQQVTLRCSSQSGHNTVSWYQQALGQGPQFIFQYYREEENGRGNFPPRFSGLQFPNYSSELNVNALELDDSALYLCASSLGGTANQPQHFGDGTRLSIL.